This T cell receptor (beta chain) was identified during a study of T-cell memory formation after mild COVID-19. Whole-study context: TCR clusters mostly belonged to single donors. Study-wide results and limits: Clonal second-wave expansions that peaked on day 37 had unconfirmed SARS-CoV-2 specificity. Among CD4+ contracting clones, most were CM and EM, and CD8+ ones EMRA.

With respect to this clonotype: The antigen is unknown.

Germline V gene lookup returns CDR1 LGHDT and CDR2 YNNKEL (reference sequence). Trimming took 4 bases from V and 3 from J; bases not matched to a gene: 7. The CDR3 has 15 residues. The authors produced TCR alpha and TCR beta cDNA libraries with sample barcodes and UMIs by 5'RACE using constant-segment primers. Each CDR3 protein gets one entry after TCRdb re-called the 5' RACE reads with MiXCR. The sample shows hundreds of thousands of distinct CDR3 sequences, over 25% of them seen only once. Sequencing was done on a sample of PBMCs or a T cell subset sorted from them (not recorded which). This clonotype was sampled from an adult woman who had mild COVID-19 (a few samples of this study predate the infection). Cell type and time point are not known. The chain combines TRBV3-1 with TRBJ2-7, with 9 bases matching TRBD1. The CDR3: CASSPTRDRVYEQYF. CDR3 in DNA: TGTGCCAGCAGCCCGACCCGGGACAGGGTCTACGAGCAGTACTTC.